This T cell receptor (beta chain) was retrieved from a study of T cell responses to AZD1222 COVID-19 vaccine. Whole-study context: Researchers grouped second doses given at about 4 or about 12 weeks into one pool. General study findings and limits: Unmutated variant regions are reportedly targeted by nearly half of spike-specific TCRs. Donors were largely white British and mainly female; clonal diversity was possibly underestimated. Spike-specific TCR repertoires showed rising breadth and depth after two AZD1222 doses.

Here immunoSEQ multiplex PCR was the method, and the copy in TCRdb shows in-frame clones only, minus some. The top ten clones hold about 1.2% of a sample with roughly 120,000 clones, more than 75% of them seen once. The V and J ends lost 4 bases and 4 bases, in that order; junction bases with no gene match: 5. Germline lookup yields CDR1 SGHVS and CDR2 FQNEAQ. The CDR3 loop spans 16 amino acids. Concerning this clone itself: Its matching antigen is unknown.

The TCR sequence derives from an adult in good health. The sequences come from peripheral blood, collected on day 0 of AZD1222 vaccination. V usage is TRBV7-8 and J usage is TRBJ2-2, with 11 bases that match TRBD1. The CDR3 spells CASSSLGQGATGELFF. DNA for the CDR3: TGTGCCAGCAGCTCCCTCGGACAGGGGGCCACCGGGGAGCTGTTTTTT.